This T cell receptor beta chain was recovered during a study of T cells in Graves' hyperthyroidism and ophthalmopathy. This clonotype was detected ten times or more. The V and J ends lost 2 bases and 4 bases respectively, with 9 bases between them. The germline gives CDR1 MDHEN, CDR2 SYDVKM. The CDR3 has 13 amino acids. The source material, RNA transcripts, was used to amplify TCR beta CDR3 regions. The study used the HTBI primer set for a first-round RT-PCR of the TCR CDR3. TCRdb itself ran the multiplex PCR reads through MiXCR, one entry per CDR3 protein. The table has 210,000 or so distinct CDR3 sequences, roughly 17% seen once; the top ten hold roughly 50%.

The clonotype comes from a man aged 45-65 years with Graves' hyperthyroidism. The sequencing input was blood. The chain recombines TRBV28 with TRBJ2-7; either TRBD1 or TRBD2 may fit D (5 bases each). CDR3 DNA: TGTGCCAGCAGTTTAGAGGGGCCTTACGAGCAGTACTTC. It yields the protein CASSLEGPYEQYF.